The 32 T cell receptor beta chains reported below all come from one sample, sequenced in a study of cytomegalovirus exposure and HLA in healthy donors. This PCR relied on a set of 60 Vbeta primers and 13 Jbeta primers. Data came from immunoSEQ multiplex PCR; TCRdb stores just in-frame clones and leaves some out. The sample yields 220,000 or so clones, roughly four fifths seen once. The sequencing input was PBMCs. These receptors were obtained from a woman in her thirties or forties in good health and CMV-seronegative.

V is TRBV7-8 and J is TRBJ2-2, with TRBD1 matching 10 bases. Germline loops: CDR1 SGHVS, CDR2 FQNEAQ. The CDR3 is 17 amino acids. J lost 0 bases, V lost 3 bases, and 4 bases had no gene match. This CDR3 reads CASSLAGQGTNTGELFF. DNA for the CDR3: TGTGCCAGCAGCTTGGCGGGACAGGGGACGAACACCGGGGAGCTGTTTTTT. The complete variable domain, with remaining parts taken from reference TRBV7-8 and TRBJ2-2, reads GAGVSQSPRYKVAKRGQDVALRCDPISGHVSLFWYQQALGQGPEFLTYFQNEAQLDKSGLPSDRFFAERPEGSVSTLKIQRTQQEDSAVYLCASSLAGQGTNTGELFFGEGSRLTVL.

The genes are TRBV27 and TRBJ1-2, with a tentative D call TRBD1 (6 bases). Trimming took off 6 bases at V and 0 bases at J, with 11 bases between the two ends. CDR3 size: 14 residues. The germline CDR1 and CDR2 sequences are MNHEY and SMNVEV (reference sequence). DNA of the CDR3: TGTGCCAGCAGCCCCAGGGGTACTAACTATGGCTACACCTTC. This sequence encodes CASSPRGTNYGYTF.

The V call is TRBV7-3, the J call TRBJ2-6, with a tentative D call TRBD1 (6 bases). V lost 4 bases and J 4 bases, leaving 14 bases between the germline ends. The CDR3 spans 16 residues. Per germline, CDR1 SGHTA and CDR2 FQGTGA. The DNA for the CDR3 is TGTGCCAGCAGCTCCAGAGCAGGGGCGGGGGCCAACGTCCTGACTTTC. It encodes CASSSRAGAGANVLTF.

This clone showed up just a few times. The chain employs TRBV30 and TRBJ2-4; 7 positions agree with TRBD2. From germline, CDR1 is GTSNPN and CDR2 SVGIG (reference sequence). V shed 2 bases and J 8 bases; nucleotides not matched to a gene: 9. The CDR3 covers 14 residues. Here the CDR3 reads CAWSREGLLDIQYF. Here the CDR3 DNA reads TGTGCCTGGAGTAGGGAGGGACTCTTGGACATTCAGTACTTC.

This clone has a handful of counts. The genes are TRBV7-9 and TRBJ2-7, with 8 bases matching TRBD2. CDR3 length: 13 residues. Germline V gives CDR1 SEHNR, CDR2 FQNEAQ (reference sequence). The V and J ends lost 7 bases and 5 bases, in that order; junction bases with no gene match: 7. The CDR3 here is CASIREREHEQYF. The CDR3 DNA is TGTGCCAGCATTAGGGAGCGGGAGCACGAGCAGTACTTC.

The chain combines TRBV6-6 with TRBJ2-7; 8 positions agree with TRBD1. Germline-derived CDR1 and CDR2 are MNHNY and SVGAGI (reference sequence). The CDR3 totals 14 residues. V shed 6 bases, J shed 2 bases, and the junction held 6 bases outside the gene matches. Here the CDR3 DNA reads TGTGCCAGCAGGACTCGACAGGGGACCTACGAGCAGTACTTC. This translates into CASRTRQGTYEQYF.

J is TRBJ2-1 and V is TRBV2; TRBD2 might be the D (5 bases). This CDR3 has 11 amino acids. Germline V gene sequence: CDR1 SNHLY, CDR2 FYNNEI. Trimming took off 2 bases at V and 10 bases at J, with 6 bases between the two ends. The CDR3: CASSEPGEQFF. The CDR3, as DNA: TGTGCCAGCAGTGAACCGGGAGAGCAGTTCTTC.

The chain couples TRBV28 to TRBJ2-7, with D tentatively TRBD2 (5 bases). The CDR3 is made up of 15 amino acids. Germline V gene lookup returns CDR1 MDHEN and CDR2 SYDVKM. The V gene lost 6 bases and the J gene lost 6 bases, with 21 bases spanning the gap. CDR3 DNA: TGTGCCAGCAGCCCCTCAGTTGCGGGTTATGGCGAGCAGTACTTC. Translated: CASSPSVAGYGEQYF.

V gene TRBV19 combines with J gene TRBJ2-7; 7 positions match TRBD1. The CDR3 totals 13 residues. V dropped 4 bases and J dropped 3; count of bases not matched to a gene: 3. Germline V gene lookup returns CDR1 LNHDA and CDR2 SQIVND (reference sequence). The CDR3 bases are TGTGCCAGTAGTACCTCAGGGGGCTACGAGCAGTACTTC. It translates to CASSTSGGYEQYF.

V usage is TRBV10-2 and J usage is TRBJ2-7; 7 bases map to TRBD1. Trimming took 5 bases from V and 3 from J; bases not matched to a gene: 10. This CDR3 contains 15 residues. In germline, CDR1 is WSHSY, CDR2 SAAADI. In nucleotides, the CDR3 is TGCGCCAGCAGTTTGACAGGGAATTTTGACTACGAGCAGTACTTC. It specifies CASSLTGNFDYEQYF.

The V gene is TRBV7-2, the J gene TRBJ2-7; 11 nucleotides match TRBD2. The V gene end was trimmed by 5 bases and the J gene end by 9 bases; junction bases not matched to a gene: 3. CDR1 and CDR2 (germline): SGHTA, FQGNSA. The CDR3 is made up of 12 amino acids. CDR3 sequence: CASSKGTSGQYF. The CDR3 nucleotides read TGTGCCAGCAGCAAAGGGACTAGCGGGCAGTACTTC.

This clone was seen a single time. The CDR3 DNA is TGTGCCAGCAGCTTTTCATCGGAAGGGGCGATGACTAACTATGGCTACACCTTC. Its protein product is CASSFSSEGAMTNYGYTF. The chain employs TRBV13 and TRBJ1-2; maybe TRBD1 (5 bases). Trimming stripped 3 bases from V and 0 bases from J, with 20 bases between. The CDR3 length is 18 residues. Looked up from germline, CDR1 is PRHDT and CDR2 is FYEKMQ (reference sequence).

This clone turned up a few times. J is TRBJ2-7 and V is TRBV6-1, with D possibly TRBD2 on 6 matching bases. CDR1 MNHNS and CDR2 SASEGT come from the germline V gene. The CDR3 covers 15 residues. The ends were cut back, 9 bases at V and 4 bases at J, with 22 bases in the middle. CDR3 loop: CASGAGTGPSYEQYF. The CDR3 DNA sequence: TGTGCCAGTGGGGCAGGGACTGGCCCATCTTACGAGCAGTACTTC.

V usage is TRBV7-9 and J usage is TRBJ2-7; D perhaps matches TRBD1 (5 bases). Trimming stripped 4 bases from V and 4 bases from J, with 14 bases between. The CDR3 contains 14 residues. Per germline, CDR1 SEHNR and CDR2 FQNEAQ (reference sequence). This CDR3 is CASSWGRVGYEQYF. The CDR3 coding sequence is TGTGCCAGCAGCTGGGGCAGGGTGGGGTACGAGCAGTACTTC.

The chain employs TRBV10-2 and TRBJ2-7, with D possibly matching TRBD1 (5 bases). This CDR3 has 11 residues. Trimming removed 6 bases at V and 5 bases at J, with 8 bases between. Germline lookup yields CDR1 WSHSY and CDR2 SAAADI. The CDR3 nucleotides are TGCGCCAGCAGCGACAGCCACGAGCAGTACTTC. Protein: CASSDSHEQYF.

V gene TRBV27 combines with J gene TRBJ2-3; 7 nucleotides agree with TRBD1. The CDR3 is made up of 15 amino acids. Trimming took 4 bases from V and 4 from J; bases not matched to a gene: 8. Germline V gene data show CDR1 as MNHEY and CDR2 as SMNVEV (reference sequence). The DNA for the CDR3 is TGTGCCAGCAGTTCCCGCCGACAGGGCTCAGATACGCAGTATTTT. Its translation: CASSSRRQGSDTQYF.

The rearrangement links TRBV28 to TRBJ1-1, with TRBD1 identical over 8 bases. The CDR3 runs to 13 residues. Germline V gene lookup returns CDR1 MDHEN and CDR2 SYDVKM. The V and J ends lost 6 bases and 5 bases, in that order; junction bases with no gene match: 5. The CDR3 DNA reads as TGTGCCAGCAGGGACAGGGCTATAACTGAAGCTTTCTTT. Its translation: CASRDRAITEAFF.

In its sample, this clone was seen a few times. V usage is TRBV5-1 and J usage is TRBJ2-7; 10 bases match TRBD1. With V trimmed by 5 bases and J by 6 bases, 8 bases remained unmatched. The CDR3 extends over 14 amino acids. The V gene's germline CDR1 is SGHRS and CDR2 YFSETQ. The CDR3 region has the DNA TGCGCCAGCAGACCCGGGACAGGGGAGTCCGAGCAGTACTTC. This codes for CASRPGTGESEQYF.

CDR3 loop: CASSELGLGELFF. The CDR3 coding sequence is TGTGCCAGCAGTGAATTGGGACTCGGGGAGCTGTTTTTT. The rearrangement joins TRBV6-1 to TRBJ2-2, with D maybe TRBD2 (6 bases). From germline, CDR1 is MNHNS and CDR2 SASEGT. The CDR3 is made up of 13 amino acids. Trimming took 2 bases from V and 7 from J, leaving 8 bases between them.

This clone came up once. The chain joins TRBV29-1 to TRBJ2-7; 8 bases agree with TRBD2. The CDR3 has 14 amino acids. CDR1 SQVTM and CDR2 ANQGSEA come from the germline V gene. V shed 7 bases, J shed 2 bases, and the junction held 10 bases outside the gene matches. CDR3 sequence (DNA): TGCAGCGGAGTAGCGGGAAACAACGCCTACGAGCAGTACTTC. It yields the protein CSGVAGNNAYEQYF.

V is TRBV11-2 and J is TRBJ1-1; D is possibly TRBD1 (5 bases). Trimming took 2 bases from V and 7 from J, leaving 11 bases between them. Germline CDR1 reads SGHAT; CDR2 reads FQNNGV. CDR3 length equals 13 residues. The CDR3 bases are TGTGCCAGCAGCTTATCAGGGCGGATTGAAGCTTTCTTT. It specifies CASSLSGRIEAFF.

The chain combines TRBV6-5 with TRBJ1-4, with D hard to call. Per germline, CDR1 MNHEY and CDR2 SVGAGI. V gave up 0 bases and J gave up 3 bases, with 11 bases separating them. The CDR3 extends over 16 amino acids. CDR3 residues: CASSYSSGSANEKLFF. CDR3 nucleotide sequence: TGTGCCAGCAGTTACTCTTCGGGGTCGGCTAATGAAAAACTGTTTTTT.

A single count supports this clone. Other DNA variants within this sample encode the same CDR3. The chain carries TRBV2 and TRBJ2-7, with 9 bases aligning to TRBD1. The CDR3 consists of 14 residues. The germline gives CDR1 SNHLY, CDR2 FYNNEI. With V trimmed by 3 bases and J by 4 bases, 4 bases remained unmatched. The CDR3, as DNA: TGTGCCAGCAGTGAGGAACAGGGGGCATACGAGCAGTACTTC. Its protein product is CASSEEQGAYEQYF. Variable domain in full (rest from reference TRBV2 and TRBJ2-7): EPEVTQTPSHQVTQMGQEVILRCVPISNHLYFYWYRQILGQKVEFLVSFYNNEISEKSEIFDDQFSVERPDGSNFTLKIRSTKLEDSAMYFCASSEEQGAYEQYFGPGTRLTVT.

The chain uses TRBV2 and TRBJ2-5; 13 nucleotides match TRBD2. V lost 6 bases to trimming and J lost 4 bases; unmatched junction nucleotides: 8. The CDR3 spans 16 residues. Germline V gene sequence: CDR1 SNHLY, CDR2 FYNNEI. CDR3: CASRSGLAGVGETQYF. The CDR3 nucleotides read TGTGCCAGCAGGTCAGGACTAGCGGGAGTGGGAGAGACCCAGTACTTC. The full variable domain, completed using reference TRBV2 and TRBJ2-5, is EPEVTQTPSHQVTQMGQEVILRCVPISNHLYFYWYRQILGQKVEFLVSFYNNEISEKSEIFDDQFSVERPDGSNFTLKIRSTKLEDSAMYFCASRSGLAGVGETQYFGPGTRLLVL.

The CDR3 sequence is CSVGSGRAHEQYF. The CDR3 DNA is TGCAGCGTTGGGAGCGGGAGGGCCCACGAGCAGTACTTC. The V call is TRBV29-1, the J call TRBJ2-5; the match to TRBD2 covers 10 bases. The J call may be in error: the DNA end matches TRBJ2-7 better. The CDR3 runs to 13 residues. Germline values: CDR1 SQVTM, CDR2 ANQGSEA.

This chain links TRBV10-2 with TRBJ2-4; D is perhaps TRBD1 (5 bases). V gave up 3 bases and J gave up 0 bases, with 9 bases separating them. This CDR3 spans 15 amino acids. The germline CDR1 and CDR2 sequences are WSHSY and SAAADI. CDR3 sequence: CASSDPTEAKNIQYF. The CDR3 DNA sequence: TGCGCCAGCAGTGACCCGACAGAAGCCAAAAACATTCAGTACTTC.

About this clone itself: The junction shows a germline mismatch at one end, possibly a read error. The V call is TRBV5-8, the J call TRBJ2-5, with D uncertain. The DNA end is more similar to TRBJ2-7, so the J call may be wrong. The CDR3 loop spans 13 amino acids. Germline CDR1 is SGHTS and CDR2 is YDEGEE. CDR3 coding DNA: TGCGCCAGCAGCTTATATCCGCCCTACGAGCAGTACTTC. This encodes CASSLYPPYEQYF.

This clone was recorded a few times. The chain uses TRBV14 and TRBJ2-7; weak D call: TRBD1 (6 bases). The CDR3 sequence is 14 residues long. The ends were cut back, 6 bases at V and 3 bases at J, with 15 bases in the middle. Per the germline V gene, CDR1 is SGHDN and CDR2 is FVKESK. CDR3 amino acids: CASSGGSSFYEQYF. The CDR3 DNA reads as TGTGCCAGCAGTGGGGGCAGTTCCTTCTACGAGCAGTACTTC. Full variable domain (outside the CDR3, taken from reference TRBV14 and TRBJ2-7): EAGVTQFPSHSVIEKGQTVTLRCDPISGHDNLYWYRRVMGKEIKFLLHFVKESKQDESGMPNNRFLAERTGGTYSTLKVQPAELEDSGVYFCASSGGSSFYEQYFGPGTRLTVT.

This chain uses TRBV19 with TRBJ2-7, with TRBD2 matching 10 bases. CDR3 length equals 14 residues. With 8 bases clipped from V and 3 bases from J, the junction kept 7 bases outside the gene matches. CDR1 is LNHDA, CDR2 SQIVND, per germline (reference sequence). The CDR3 DNA is TGTGCCAGTGAAACCTCTAGCGGGAGCTACGAGCAGTACTTC. It encodes CASETSSGSYEQYF.

In its sample, this clone was seen once. J is TRBJ2-1 and V is TRBV6-1, with unresolved D. CDR1 is MNHNS and CDR2 is SASEGT in the germline V gene. The V end lost 3 bases, the J end lost 0 bases, and 9 bases lay between the germline ends. The CDR3 runs to 15 residues. The CDR3 here is CASSEQDLSYNEQFF. The CDR3 region has the DNA TGTGCCAGCAGTGAGCAGGATCTCTCCTACAATGAGCAGTTCTTC.

This clone has just a few counts. The chain joins TRBV29-1 to TRBJ1-3; D remains unclear. The CDR3 contains 15 residues. Per the germline V gene, CDR1 is SQVTM and CDR2 is ANQGSEA. V lost 6 bases and J 0 bases, leaving 15 bases between the germline ends. CDR3: CSVILPRSSGNTIYF. CDR3 coding DNA: TGCAGCGTCATATTGCCTAGGAGCTCTGGAAACACCATATATTTT.

The chain joins TRBV15 to TRBJ2-1, with TRBD2 as a possible D gene (6 bases). Germline CDR1 is LNHNV and CDR2 is YYDKDF (reference sequence). Trimming took 0 bases from V and 0 from J, leaving 18 bases between them. The CDR3 sequence is 19 residues long. The CDR3 loop is CATSRDLIAVLSSYNEQFF. The CDR3 DNA follows: TGTGCCACCAGCAGAGACCTCATAGCGGTCCTGAGCTCCTACAATGAGCAGTTCTTC.